The 30 T cell receptor beta chains listed next were all sequenced from one sample in a study of T-cell memory formation after mild COVID-19. From the 5' RACE reads, TCRdb called clonotypes with MiXCR, one entry per CDR3 protein. Of 50,000 or so distinct CDR3 sequences in the sample, roughly 27% are singletons; the top ten hold about 41%. Sequencing was performed on PBMCs or a T cell subset sorted from them (not recorded which). These receptors were taken from a man aged 18-30 years who had mild COVID-19 (a few samples of this study predate the infection). Cell type and time point are not known.

This clonotype occurred a few times. The chain uses TRBV7-9 and TRBJ2-5, with D unresolved. The CDR3 length is 14 residues. Germline CDR1 and CDR2: SEHNR and FQNEAQ (reference sequence). V gave up 0 bases and J gave up 3 bases, with 8 bases separating them. The CDR3 here is CASSLAQSEETQYF. The CDR3 DNA is TGTGCCAGCAGCTTAGCGCAGTCCGAAGAGACCCAGTACTTC.

This sequence joins TRBV7-2 and TRBJ1-2, with D hard to call. Trimming pared 5 bases from V and 5 bases from J, leaving 9 bases between. Germline values: CDR1 SGHTA, CDR2 FQGNSA. The CDR3 runs 12 residues. CDR3 DNA: TGTGCCAGCAGCCAGCGAAGTTATGGCTACACCTTC. Its translation is CASSQRSYGYTF.

J is TRBJ2-1 and V is TRBV3-1; 8 bases agree with TRBD1. Germline CDR1 reads LGHDT; CDR2 reads YNNKEL (reference sequence). The length of the CDR3 is 16 residues. J gave up 7 bases and V 4 bases, and 12 bases lay outside the gene matches. CDR3 DNA: TGTGCCAGCAGCCCCTCGACAGGGGTCGCCGGAAATGAGCAGTTCTTC. Its translation: CASSPSTGVAGNEQFF.

The chain carries TRBV5-1 and TRBJ2-5; TRBD2 aligns across 10 bases. The CDR3 extends over 14 amino acids. Germline V CDR1 and CDR2: SGHRS, YFSETQ. Trimming removed 0 bases from V and 5 bases from J; junction bases left unmatched: 1. The CDR3 protein is CASSLETSGETQYF. The DNA of the CDR3 is TGCGCCAGCAGCTTGGAGACTAGCGGGGAGACCCAGTACTTC.

The chain links TRBV6-5 to TRBJ1-4, with a tentative D call TRBD1 (6 bases). CDR1 and CDR2 from the germline V gene are MNHEY and SVGAGI. With 2 bases removed from V and 8 bases from J, the gap between germline ends came to 15 bases. This CDR3 has 15 amino acids. CDR3 protein: CASSYETGSVEKLFF. The CDR3 DNA reads TGTGCCAGCAGTTACGAAACAGGGTCGGTCGAAAAACTGTTTTTT.

V and J are TRBV6-5 and TRBJ2-1; no clear D. The CDR3 is made up of 13 amino acids. The germline gives CDR1 MNHEY, CDR2 SVGAGI. Trimming removed 2 bases from V and 3 bases from J, with 5 bases in between. The CDR3 region is CASSYADYNEQFF. DNA of the CDR3: TGTGCCAGCAGTTACGCAGACTACAATGAGCAGTTCTTC.

This clonotype was recorded a few times. The chain employs TRBV20-1 and TRBJ2-7; 8 nucleotides agree with TRBD2. V was pared by 2 bases and J by 4 bases, with 7 bases of the junction left unmatched. The CDR3 has 14 residues. CDR1 is DFQATT, CDR2 SNEGSKA, per germline (reference sequence). The CDR3 DNA reads TGCAGTGCTAGACCCGTGACTAGCGCGTACGAGCAGTACTTC. It specifies CSARPVTSAYEQYF.

The chain has TRBV20-1 and TRBJ2-1, with 12 bases matching TRBD2. V trimming: 2 bases; J trimming: 9 bases; junction bases outside the gene matches: 2. CDR1 DFQATT and CDR2 SNEGSKA come from the germline V gene (reference sequence). The CDR3 loop spans 13 amino acids. In DNA form, the CDR3 reads TGCAGTGCTAGACTAGCGGGGGGGCCTGAGCAGTTCTTC. It yields the protein CSARLAGGPEQFF.

This clonotype was detected only a few times. This chain connects TRBV4-3 to TRBJ2-7; no firm D call. Germline CDR1 and CDR2: LGHNA and YSLEER. The CDR3 spans 15 residues. With 5 bases removed from V and 0 bases from J, the gap between germline ends came to 14 bases. Here the CDR3 DNA reads TGCGCCAGCAGCACTTATCGGTCGTACTCCTACGAGCAGTACTTC. This translates into CASSTYRSYSYEQYF.

CDR3 nucleotides: TGTGCCAGCAGTCTTATTGGCCTGGGGGAGCAGTTCTTC. Amino acids: CASSLIGLGEQFF. The rearrangement links TRBV7-3 to TRBJ2-1, with unresolved D. The CDR3 has 13 amino acids. Between the trimmed V and J ends, which lost 6 bases and 10 bases, there was a span of 16 bases. Germline V gene data show CDR1 as SGHTA and CDR2 as FQGTGA.

This clonotype was counted many times. The chain is built from TRBV7-8 and TRBJ1-6, with unresolved D. V was cut by 5 bases and J by 0 bases, with 17 bases left in between. Germline V gene data show CDR1 as SGHVS and CDR2 as FQNEAQ. This CDR3 contains 18 residues. The CDR3 region has the DNA TGTGCCAGCAGCAATCCCATTACCGAGAGCTCCTATAATTCACCCCTCCACTTT. Its translation: CASSNPITESSYNSPLHF.

Only a few counts were recorded for this clonotype. This chain links TRBV6-5 with TRBJ2-5; 8 bases map to TRBD1. CDR1 MNHEY and CDR2 SVGAGI come from the germline V gene. V shed 5 bases and J 4 bases; nucleotides not matched to a gene: 6. The CDR3 is 14 amino acids. The CDR3 spells CASSATGDGETQYF. In nucleotides, the CDR3 is TGTGCCAGCAGTGCGACAGGGGACGGAGAGACCCAGTACTTC.

The sample holds a few counts of this clonotype. The chain carries TRBV4-1 and TRBJ2-7; 9 nucleotides agree with TRBD2. Germline CDR1 MGHRA, CDR2 YSYEKL. This CDR3 region has 15 residues. V was pared by 1 base and J by 4 bases, with 5 bases of the junction left unmatched. The chain's CDR3 is CASSQGAGGLYEQYF. CDR3 bases: TGCGCCAGCAGCCAAGGGGCGGGGGGGCTATACGAGCAGTACTTC.

In its sample, this clonotype was seen a few times. The chain is built from TRBV5-1 and TRBJ2-2; 9 bases are a match to TRBD1. Germline CDR1 is SGHRS and CDR2 is YFSETQ. With V trimmed by 5 bases and J by 3 bases, 14 bases remained unmatched. This CDR3 region has 18 residues. The CDR3 region is CASRLSAIDRGDTGELFF. In DNA form, the CDR3 reads TGCGCCAGCAGATTATCCGCCATTGACAGGGGGGACACCGGGGAGCTGTTTTTT.

This chain connects TRBV5-1 to TRBJ2-3; 7 positions match TRBD2. Per germline, CDR1 SGHRS and CDR2 YFSETQ. Trimming removed 0 bases from V and 2 bases from J; junction bases left unmatched: 3. This CDR3 region has 15 residues. CDR3 sequence reads: CASSLGLAATDTQYF. The CDR3 nucleotides read TGCGCCAGCAGCTTGGGTCTAGCGGCCACAGATACGCAGTATTTT.

The V gene is TRBV6-5, the J gene TRBJ1-1; unclear D gene. There are 17 residues in the CDR3. Germline V gives CDR1 MNHEY, CDR2 SVGAGI. V lost 2 bases and J 0 bases, leaving 16 bases between the germline ends. This CDR3 is CASSYGRVGYMNTEAFF. The DNA of the CDR3 is TGTGCCAGCAGTTACGGAAGGGTAGGATACATGAACACTGAAGCTTTCTTT.

This chain joins TRBV6-5 and TRBJ2-3, with 11 bases aligning to TRBD2. With V trimmed by 6 bases and J by 1 base, 24 bases remained unmatched. The germline V gene has CDR1 MNHEY and CDR2 SVGAGI. This CDR3 has 22 amino acids. In DNA, the CDR3 is TGTGCCAGCAGCCTAAACGGGGAAGGTGGGCTAGCGGGGGGCAAGGGCACAGATACGCAGTATTTT. Translated, it gives CASSLNGEGGLAGGKGTDTQYF.

The chain couples TRBV10-3 to TRBJ1-5; 8 bases are a match to TRBD1. V lost 0 bases to trimming and J lost 2 bases; unmatched junction nucleotides: 3. Germline CDR1 and CDR2: ENHRY and SYGVKD. The CDR3 spans 16 residues. CDR3 DNA sequence: TGTGCCATCAGTGAGTCTGGACAGGGAGGCAATCAGCCCCAGCATTTT. Protein sequence: CAISESGQGGNQPQHF.

This clonotype appeared many times. The chain is built from TRBV7-6 and TRBJ2-2; no clear D gene. V lost 3 bases, J lost 4 bases, and 6 bases lay in between. Germline-derived CDR1 and CDR2 are SGHVS and FNYEAQ. The CDR3 is 13 residues long. Here the CDR3 reads CASSLGGTGELFF. DNA for the CDR3: TGTGCCAGCAGCTTGGGCGGCACCGGGGAGCTGTTTTTT.

Many counts were recorded for this clonotype. J is TRBJ2-7 and V is TRBV7-9, with D perhaps TRBD1 (5 bases). Germline V gives CDR1 SEHNR, CDR2 FQNEAQ (reference sequence). This CDR3 spans 12 amino acids. Trimming cost V 5 bases and J 0 bases, with 5 bases left between them. The CDR3 region has the DNA TGTGCCAGCAGCCAGGGCTCCTACGAGCAGTACTTC. Amino acid sequence: CASSQGSYEQYF.

Only a few counts were recorded for this clonotype. The chain uses TRBV5-4 and TRBJ2-1, with 9 bases lining up with TRBD2. Unmatched junction bases numbered 7, after V lost 0 bases and J lost 9 bases. The CDR3 covers 15 residues. From germline, CDR1 is SGHNT and CDR2 YYREEE (reference sequence). CDR3 sequence reads: CASSLELAGTAEQFF. CDR3 nucleotides: TGTGCCAGCAGCTTGGAACTAGCGGGTACAGCTGAGCAGTTCTTC.

This clonotype was counted many times. The V and J genes are TRBV6-5 and TRBJ2-7, with a weak D call TRBD1 (6 bases). The CDR3 consists of 14 residues. Germline loops: CDR1 MNHEY, CDR2 SVGAGI. With 2 bases removed from V and 3 bases from J, the gap between germline ends came to 11 bases. CDR3: CASSYRAGDYEQYF. The CDR3 nucleotides are TGTGCCAGCAGTTACCGGGCAGGGGACTACGAGCAGTACTTC.

This clonotype was observed a few times. The gene calls are TRBV7-6 and TRBJ2-7; D possibly corresponds to TRBD1 (6 bases). Deletions cut 5 bases from V and 5 bases from J, with 19 bases between. Germline-derived CDR1 and CDR2 are SGHVS and FNYEAQ. This CDR3 has 15 amino acids. CDR3 coding DNA: TGTGCCAGCAGCCCCGAGGCTGGCAGGGGACACGAGCAGTACGTC. Protein: CASSPEAGRGHEQYV.

This clonotype was observed a few times. The chain employs TRBV20-1 and TRBJ1-2, with unresolved D. The CDR3 length is 13 residues. V lost 2 bases to trimming and J lost 8 bases, with 15 bases between them. Germline V gene sequence: CDR1 DFQATT, CDR2 SNEGSKA (reference sequence). CDR3 residues: CSARSQARWGYTF. The CDR3 DNA reads as TGCAGTGCTAGATCGCAGGCTCGCTGGGGCTACACCTTC.

The genes are TRBV5-1 and TRBJ2-3; no clear D. Germline V gene lookup returns CDR1 SGHRS and CDR2 YFSETQ. This CDR3 is 16 amino acids long. The ends were cut back, 4 bases at V and 3 bases at J, with 18 bases in the middle. The CDR3 coding sequence is TGCGCCAGCAGCCCGGCCCTGGTACAGACAACAGATACGCAGTATTTT. Amino acids: CASSPALVQTTDTQYF.

This clonotype is a singleton in its sample. The V and J genes are TRBV6-2 or TRBV6-3 and TRBJ1-1; D not resolved. Germline V gives CDR1 MNHEY, CDR2 SVGEGT. Between the trimmed V and J ends, which lost 0 bases and 8 bases, there was a span of 7 bases. The CDR3 consists of 12 residues. The CDR3 here is CASSYSSREAFF. CDR3 DNA: TGTGCCAGCAGTTACTCGAGCAGGGAAGCTTTCTTT.

The CDR3 reads CASSTSGGQETQYF. DNA of the CDR3: TGTGCCAGCAGTACTAGCGGGGGCCAAGAGACCCAGTACTTC. V and J are TRBV6-5 and TRBJ2-5, with 11 bases identical to TRBD2. In germline, CDR1 is MNHEY, CDR2 SVGAGI. Losses at the gene ends were 5 bases for V and 1 base for J; bases not matched to a gene: 0. This CDR3 region has 14 residues.

The chain recombines TRBV7-2 with TRBJ2-1; D is unresolved. CDR3 length: 15 residues. Germline loops: CDR1 SGHTA, CDR2 FQGNSA. Trimming took off 6 bases at V and 0 bases at J, with 12 bases between the two ends. The DNA for the CDR3 is TGTGCCAGCAGTCGAAGCTGGAGCTCCTACAATGAGCAGTTCTTC. Translated, it gives CASSRSWSSYNEQFF.

The rearrangement joins TRBV6-5 to TRBJ2-6; no firm D call. The CDR3 extends over 14 amino acids. Germline CDR1 and CDR2: MNHEY and SVGAGI. The ends were cut back, 2 bases at V and 1 base at J, with 3 bases in the middle. The CDR3 nucleotides read TGTGCCAGCAGTTACCGGTCTGGGGCCAACGTCCTGACTTTC. Its protein product is CASSYRSGANVLTF.

V and J are TRBV15 and TRBJ2-2; 9 bases line up with TRBD1. Germline CDR1 is LNHNV and CDR2 is YYDKDF (reference sequence). Germline trimming cut 6 bases from V and 7 bases from J; bases unmatched to any gene: 6. The CDR3 loop spans 14 amino acids. The CDR3 sequence is CATSHTGGFGELFF. The CDR3 DNA follows: TGTGCCACCAGTCACACAGGGGGCTTCGGGGAGCTGTTTTTT.